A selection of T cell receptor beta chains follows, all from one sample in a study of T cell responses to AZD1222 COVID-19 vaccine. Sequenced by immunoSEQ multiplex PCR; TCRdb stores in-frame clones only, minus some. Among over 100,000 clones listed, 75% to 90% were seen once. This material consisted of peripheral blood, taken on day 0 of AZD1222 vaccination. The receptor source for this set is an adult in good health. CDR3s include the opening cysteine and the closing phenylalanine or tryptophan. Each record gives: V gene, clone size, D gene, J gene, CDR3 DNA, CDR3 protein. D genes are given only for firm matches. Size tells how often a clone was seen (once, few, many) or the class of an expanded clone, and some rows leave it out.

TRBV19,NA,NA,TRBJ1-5,TGTGCCAGTAGTTGGGGAGAATATCAGCCCCAGCATTTT,CASSWGEYQPQHF
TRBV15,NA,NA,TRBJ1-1,TGTGCCACCAGCAGAGATGGAGGGCGTTCGAACACTGAAGCTTTCTTT,CATSRDGGRSNTEAFF
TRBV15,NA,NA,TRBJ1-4,TGTGCCACCAGCAGACCGGGACTTAATGAAAAACTGTTTTTT,CATSRPGLNEKLFF
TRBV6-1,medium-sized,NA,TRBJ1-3,TGTGCCAGCAGTGAAGCGGCCAGAAGGTACGGAAACACCATATATTTT,CASSEAARRYGNTIYF
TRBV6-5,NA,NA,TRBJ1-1,TGTGCCAGCAGGGTCCTGCCTGGGGACACTGAAGCTTTCTTT,CASRVLPGDTEAFF
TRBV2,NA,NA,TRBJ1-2,TGTGCCAGCAGTCTAGAGACAGGAGGGCATGGCTACACCTTC,CASSLETGGHGYTF
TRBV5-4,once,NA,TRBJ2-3,TGTGCCAGCAGCCCAGGGATTGACGGCACAGATACGCAGTATTTT,CASSPGIDGTDTQYF
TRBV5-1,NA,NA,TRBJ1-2,TGCGCCAGCAGCTGGGGGCCCGTAGGAATAGCTAACTATGGCTACACCTTC,CASSWGPVGIANYGYTF
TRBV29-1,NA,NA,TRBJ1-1,TGCAGCGTTAGGGGGAATATGAACACTGAAGCTTTCTTT,CSVRGNMNTEAFF
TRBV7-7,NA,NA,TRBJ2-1,TGTGCTAGCAGCTTAGGGGGGGGCCTTGGGAATGAGCAGTTCTTC,CASSLGGGLGNEQFF
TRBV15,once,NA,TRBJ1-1,TGTGCCACCAGCTATGGGGGAACTGAAGCTTTCTTT,CATSYGGTEAFF
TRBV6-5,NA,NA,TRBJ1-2,TGTGCCAGCAGTTACGGGGATGGCTACACCTTC,CASSYGDGYTF
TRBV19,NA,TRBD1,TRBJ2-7,TGTGCCAGCAAGAAGGGCCGGGACAGGGCCTACGAGCAGTACTTC,CASKKGRDRAYEQYF
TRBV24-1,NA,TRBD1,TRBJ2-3,TGTGCCACCAGTGTGACAGGGGAGACAGATGCGCAGTATTTT,CATSVTGETDAQYF
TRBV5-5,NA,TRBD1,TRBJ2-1,TGTGCCAGCAGCGGGGGGACAGGGGACTACAATGAGCAGTTCTTC,CASSGGTGDYNEQFF
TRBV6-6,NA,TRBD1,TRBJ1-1,TGTGCCAGCAGGTCACAGGGGTTGAACACTGAAGCTTTCTTT,CASRSQGLNTEAFF
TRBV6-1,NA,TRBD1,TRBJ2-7,TGTGCCAGCAGTGATTGGACAGGGGACGAGCAGTACTTC,CASSDWTGDEQYF
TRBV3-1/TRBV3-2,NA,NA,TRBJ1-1,TGTGCCAGCAGCCAAGGCTGGCACACTGAAGCTTTCTTT,CASSQGWHTEAFF
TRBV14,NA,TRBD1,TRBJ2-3,TGTGCCAGCAGCCGTCCGGGACAGGGTACAGATACGCAGTATTTT,CASSRPGQGTDTQYF
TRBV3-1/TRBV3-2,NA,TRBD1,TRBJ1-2,TGTGCCAGCAGCAGGGGGCAGGAGGGCTACACCTTC,CASSRGQEGYTF
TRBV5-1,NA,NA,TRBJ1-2,TGCGCCAGCAGCTTTGGCCTGCGGGTGAGGGGCTACACCTTC,CASSFGLRVRGYTF
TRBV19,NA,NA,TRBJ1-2,TGTGCCAGTAGTAATCGTGGGACAACCTATGGCTACACCTTC,CASSNRGTTYGYTF
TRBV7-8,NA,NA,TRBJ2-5,TGTGCCAGCAGCACGGACAGGAGGGTAGGGGAGACCCAGTACTTC,CASSTDRRVGETQYF
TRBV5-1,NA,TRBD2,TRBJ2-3,TGCGCCAGCAGCCCGGGACTAGCGGGTTCAGATACGCAGTATTTT,CASSPGLAGSDTQYF
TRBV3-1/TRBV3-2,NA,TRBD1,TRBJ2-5,TGTGCCAGCAGCGGACAGGGAGGCTACCGTCAAGAGACCCAGTACTTC,CASSGQGGYRQETQYF
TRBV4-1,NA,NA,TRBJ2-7,TGCGCCAGCAGCCAGCGCGGAGCAGACTACGAGCAGTACTTC,CASSQRGADYEQYF
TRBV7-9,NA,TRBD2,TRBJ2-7,TGTGCCAGCAGCCATCGGGGGGACTTGAGCTCCTACGAGCAGTACTTC,CASSHRGDLSSYEQYF
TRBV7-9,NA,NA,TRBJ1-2,TGTGCCAGCAGCTTGGGCCAGGACTATGGCTACACCTTC,CASSLGQDYGYTF
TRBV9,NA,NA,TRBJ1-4,TGTGCCAGCAGCGTAGGTCAGGGAACTAATGAAAAACTGTTTTTT,CASSVGQGTNEKLFF
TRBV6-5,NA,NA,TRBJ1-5,TGTGCCAGCATTATCGGGGATAGCAATCAGCCCCAGCATTTT,CASIIGDSNQPQHF
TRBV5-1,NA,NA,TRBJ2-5,TGCGCCAGCAGGCAACTAAAAGAGACCCAGTACTTC,CASRQLKETQYF
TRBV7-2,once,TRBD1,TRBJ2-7,TGTGCCAGCAGCCGGGGACAGGAACCCTACGAGCAGTACTTC,CASSRGQEPYEQYF
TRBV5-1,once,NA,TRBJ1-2,TGCGCCAGCAGCTTGACTAACTATGGCTACACCTTC,CASSLTNYGYTF
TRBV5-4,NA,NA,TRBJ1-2,TGTGCCAGCAGCCCCAATGGTCAGAGGGATGGCTACACCTTC,CASSPNGQRDGYTF
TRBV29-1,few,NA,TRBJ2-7,TGCAGCGTTGAAGATTTCTCGCGGTTCGGATCCTACGAGCAGTACTTC,CSVEDFSRFGSYEQYF
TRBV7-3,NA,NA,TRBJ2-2,TGTGCCAGCAGCTTAAGGGACACCGGGGAGCTGTTTTTT,CASSLRDTGELFF
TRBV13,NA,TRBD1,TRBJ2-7,TGTGCCAGCAGCTTATTTTCAGCCATAGGCCCGGGACAGGAAAGATACGAGCAGTACTTC,CASSLFSAIGPGQERYEQYF
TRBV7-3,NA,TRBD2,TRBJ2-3,TGTGCCAGCAGCTTAATCGCGGGGGACACAGATACGCAGTATTTT,CASSLIAGDTDTQYF
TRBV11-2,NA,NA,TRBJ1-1,TGTGCCAGCAGCGCCCCAGGAGGTACGGAGAACACTGAAGCTTTCTTT,CASSAPGGTENTEAFF
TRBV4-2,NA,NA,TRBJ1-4,TGTGCCAGCAGCCAAGCTGACAGAGCAACTAATGAAAAACTGTTTTTT,CASSQADRATNEKLFF
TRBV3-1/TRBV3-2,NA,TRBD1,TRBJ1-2,TGTGCCAGCAGCCAGGAAGATTACAGGGGGCGCTGGGTCTATGGCTACACCTTC,CASSQEDYRGRWVYGYTF
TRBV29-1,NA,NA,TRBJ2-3,TGCAGCGTCCTGACCGCTAGCACAGATACGCAGTATTTT,CSVLTASTDTQYF
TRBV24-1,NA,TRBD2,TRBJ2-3,TGTGCCACCAGAAGTGGGGGGGAGCCAGATACGCAGTATTTT,CATRSGGEPDTQYF
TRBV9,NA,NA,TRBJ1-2,TGTGCCAGCAGCAATGGGGGCCAGGACGGCTATGGCTACACCTTC,CASSNGGQDGYGYTF
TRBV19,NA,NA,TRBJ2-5,TGTGCCAGTACCAAGGGGGGCTGGGGCGGCCAAGAGACCCAGTACTTC,CASTKGGWGGQETQYF
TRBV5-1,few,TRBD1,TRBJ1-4,TGCGCCAGCAGCCCAGGGGGCGAAGGTGAAAAACTGTTTTTT,CASSPGGEGEKLFF
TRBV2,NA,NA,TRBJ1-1,TGTGCCAGCGAAAGTCAGGGGAACACTGAAGCTTTCTTT,CASESQGNTEAFF
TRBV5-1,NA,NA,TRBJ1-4,TGCGCCAGCAGCTGGGACTACCGAGCATCAGATGCAACTAATGAAAAACTGTTTTTT,CASSWDYRASDATNEKLFF
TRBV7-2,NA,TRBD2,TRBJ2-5,TGTGCCAGCAGCACCGGGACTAGTGGGGGGACTTCAGAGACCCAGTACTTC,CASSTGTSGGTSETQYF
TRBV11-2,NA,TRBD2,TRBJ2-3,TGTGCCAGCAGCTTGAGCGGGGGGGCCCAGCCAGATACGCAGTATTTT,CASSLSGGAQPDTQYF
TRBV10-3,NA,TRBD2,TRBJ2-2,TGTGCCACCGGACTAGCCGGACCCGAGACCGGGGAGCTGTTTTTT,CATGLAGPETGELFF
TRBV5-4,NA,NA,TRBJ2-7,TGTGCCAGCAGCCGGGGAGACTACGAGCAGTACTTC,CASSRGDYEQYF
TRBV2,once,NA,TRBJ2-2,TGTGCCAGCAGTGTGAATTCGGGCAGTAACACCGGGGAGCTGTTTTTT,CASSVNSGSNTGELFF
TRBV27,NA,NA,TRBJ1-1,TGTGCCAGCAGTTTCCTCTCGACAGGAGAGAACACTGAAGCTTTCTTT,CASSFLSTGENTEAFF
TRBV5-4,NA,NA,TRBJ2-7,TGTGCCAGCAGCTTGGGAGAGGTGGTATCTAACGAGCAGTACTTC,CASSLGEVVSNEQYF
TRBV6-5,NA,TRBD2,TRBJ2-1,TGTGCCAGCAATTACGGGGGGGCCGATGAGCAGTTCTTC,CASNYGGADEQFF
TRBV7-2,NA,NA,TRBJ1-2,TGTGCCAGCAGCTCCGCCCAGGGGAACTATGGCTACACCTTC,CASSSAQGNYGYTF
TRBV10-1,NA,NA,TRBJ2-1,TGCGCCAGCAGTTCCTCAACTAGTGGGGGGCCCAATGAGCAGTTCTTC,CASSSSTSGGPNEQFF
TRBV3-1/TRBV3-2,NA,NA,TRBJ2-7,TGTGCCAGCAGCCAAGCAGTGGGGGACCACGAGCAGTACTTC,CASSQAVGDHEQYF